Below, 5 T cell receptor beta chains from the same sample are listed, as sequenced in a study of CD8 T cells in Susac syndrome. Roughly 0.45 to 1 ug RNA was reverse transcribed with random hexamers. MiXCR, run by TCRdb on the immunoSEQ multiplex PCR reads, gives a single entry per CDR3 protein. The sample has almost 450,000 distinct CDR3 sequences; roughly 85% are singletons. Sequencing input: CD8+ T cells from PBMCs. The receptors derive from a human donor with multiple sclerosis.

The chain carries TRBV7-2 and TRBJ2-1; D is ambiguous. The CDR3 contains 17 residues. Germline loops: CDR1 SGHTA, CDR2 FQGNSA. Trimming shortened V by 5 bases and J by 2 bases, and 19 bases separated the two germline ends. The CDR3 region is CASSPTVARPTYNEQFF. CDR3 DNA sequence: TGTGCCAGCAGCCCAACAGTTGCACGCCCTACCTACAATGAGCAGTTCTTC.

The chain couples TRBV6-5 to TRBJ2-7; TRBD2 agrees at 9 bases. From germline, CDR1 is MNHEY and CDR2 SVGAGI. J gave up 6 bases and V 4 bases, and 4 bases lay outside the gene matches. The CDR3 runs to 13 residues. The chain's CDR3 is CASSLLAGGEQYF. The CDR3 region has the DNA TGTGCCAGCAGTTTACTAGCGGGTGGCGAGCAGTACTTC.

This chain uses TRBV11-2 with TRBJ1-1; 9 bases are shared with TRBD1. CDR3 size: 16 residues. J lost 3 bases, V lost 2 bases, and 7 bases had no gene match. The germline gives CDR1 SGHAT, CDR2 FQNNGV. The CDR3 reads CASSLWIRDRDTEAFF. CDR3 DNA sequence: TGTGCCAGCAGCTTATGGATCCGGGACAGGGACACTGAAGCTTTCTTT.

This chain connects TRBV29-1 to TRBJ1-1; TRBD1 might be the D (6 bases). V dropped 7 bases and J dropped 1 base, with 22 bases sitting between them. The CDR3 is 16 residues long. Germline assignment: CDR1 SQVTM and CDR2 ANQGSEA. This chain's CDR3 is CSESGTNEFGNTEAFF. CDR3 nucleotides: TGCAGCGAGTCCGGGACAAACGAATTCGGGAACACTGAAGCTTTCTTT.

V and J are TRBV7-9 and TRBJ1-4; D call uncertain. Germline V gives CDR1 SEHNR, CDR2 FQNEAQ (reference sequence). The V and J ends lost 6 bases and 3 bases respectively, with 14 bases between them. This CDR3 region has 15 residues. Written as DNA, the CDR3 is TGTGCCAGCAGTTACGGTCCGGGGTCTAATGAAAAACTGTTTTTT. It is translated as CASSYGPGSNEKLFF. Drawing the rest from reference TRBV7-9 and TRBJ1-4, the complete variable domain is DTGVSQNPRHKITKRGQNVTFRCDPISEHNRLYWYRQTLGQGPEFLTYFQNEAQLEKSRLLSDRFSAERPKGSFSTLEIQRTEQGDSAMYLCASSYGPGSNEKLFFGSGTQLSVL.